Shown below are 21 T cell receptor beta chains from a single sample sequenced in a study of cytomegalovirus exposure and HLA in healthy donors. This PCR relied on a set of 60 Vbeta primers and 13 Jbeta primers. The table came from immunoSEQ multiplex PCR; TCRdb's copy has only in-frame clones and leaves some out. Among roughly 150,000 clones listed, roughly 80% were seen once. The sequencing sample was made of PBMCs. Receptors originate from a man aged 45-60 years in good health and CMV-seropositive.

This rearrangement joins TRBV27 to TRBJ2-3; D may be TRBD2 (5 bases). The CDR3 sequence is 17 residues long. V lost 0 bases to trimming and J lost 5 bases, with 18 bases between them. Looked up from germline, CDR1 is MNHEY and CDR2 is SMNVEV (reference sequence). CDR3 DNA sequence: TGTGCCAGCAGTTTATCGCGCGGGCACTCCAAGGGAGATACGCAGTATTTT. It translates to CASSLSRGHSKGDTQYF.

V gene TRBV6-5 combines with J gene TRBJ1-1; perhaps TRBD1 as D (5 bases). Germline-derived CDR1 and CDR2 are MNHEY and SVGAGI. The CDR3 consists of 13 residues. Trimming took off 8 bases at V and 10 bases at J, with 20 bases between the two ends. CDR3 in DNA: TGTGCCAGCGGGCGGGCCATGGAGGGGAGAGCTTTCTTT. Its protein product is CASGRAMEGRAFF.

Remarks on this clone: At one end, the junction sequence differs from germline, possibly due to a read error. The chain recombines TRBV6-4 with TRBJ2-3, with 11 bases that match TRBD2. This CDR3 has 15 amino acids. Germline V gene lookup returns CDR1 MRHNA and CDR2 SNTAGT. The CDR3 loop is CAGSRTSGRTDTQYF. The CDR3 bases are TGTGCCGGCAGCCGGACTAGCGGGCGCACAGATACGCAGTATTTT.

The chain employs TRBV27 and TRBJ2-1; tentatively, D is TRBD2 (6 bases). The CDR3 has 13 residues. Germline-derived CDR1 and CDR2 are MNHEY and SMNVEV (reference sequence). Trimming left V 5 bases short and J 8 bases short, with 13 bases between. CDR3 nucleotide sequence: TGTGCCAGCAGTAGAGGGAGGCATGATGAGCAGTTCTTC. Amino acids: CASSRGRHDEQFF.

This clone occurred a few times. The chain links TRBV5-1 to TRBJ1-1, with a possible D match to TRBD1 (6 bases). V was trimmed by 3 bases and J by 5 bases, leaving 14 bases between them. The germline CDR1 and CDR2 sequences are SGHRS and YFSETQ. The CDR3 is made up of 14 amino acids. CDR3 sequence (DNA): TGCGCCAGCAGCTCTACAGGGTTTGGGACTGAAGCTTTCTTT. Translated: CASSSTGFGTEAFF.

The chain employs TRBV7-3 and TRBJ1-3; D is unresolved. V lost 5 bases and J 0 bases, leaving 17 bases between the germline ends. From germline, CDR1 is SGHTA and CDR2 FQGTGA. The CDR3 is 17 amino acids. The CDR3 region is CASSLKPRENSGNTIYF. CDR3 nucleotide sequence: TGTGCCAGCAGCCTGAAACCACGGGAAAACTCTGGAAACACCATATATTTT. Supplemented by reference TRBV7-3 and TRBJ1-3, the full variable domain reads GAGVSQTPSNKVTEKGKYVELRCDPISGHTALYWYRQSLGQGPEFLIYFQGTGAADDSGLPNDRFFAVRPEGSVSTLKIQRTERGDSAVYLCASSLKPRENSGNTIYFGEGSWLTVV.

In this sample, this clone turned up once. This rearrangement joins TRBV7-9 to TRBJ2-3; TRBD2 matches 9 bases. Looked up from germline, CDR1 is SEHNR and CDR2 is FQNEAQ (reference sequence). CDR3 length: 16 residues. Trimming at V came to 1 base and at J to 5 bases, leaving 7 bases not matched to a gene. The chain's CDR3 is CASSLGVSSGKDTQYF. The CDR3 region has the DNA TGTGCCAGCAGCTTAGGAGTTTCTAGCGGGAAAGATACGCAGTATTTT.

V and J are TRBV7-2 and TRBJ2-7; 7 bases are a match to TRBD1. The germline CDR1 and CDR2 sequences are SGHTA and FQGNSA. The CDR3 length is 15 residues. The trim removed 5 bases at V and 2 bases at J, leaving 9 bases unmatched. CDR3 coding DNA: TGTGCCAGCAGCCCCACCGGGACAGTGACCTACGAGCAGTACTTC. Translated, it gives CASSPTGTVTYEQYF.

This clone appeared a few times. CDR3 bases: TGCGCCAGCAGCGCGACCACAGATCAGCCCCAGCATTTT. Protein: CASSATTDQPQHF. This chain joins TRBV5-1 and TRBJ1-5; D not certain. This CDR3 is 13 amino acids long. Trimming removed 4 bases from V and 5 bases from J, with 10 bases in between. Germline V lookup: CDR1 SGHRS, CDR2 YFSETQ.

The chain is built from TRBV4-1 and TRBJ2-3; TRBD2 is a possible D gene (5 bases). This CDR3 has 15 amino acids. Trimming pared 4 bases from V and 4 bases from J, leaving 15 bases between. From germline, CDR1 is MGHRA and CDR2 YSYEKL. CDR3 bases: TGCGCCAGCAGCCTCGGAGAGGTCGGGGCAGATACGCAGTATTTT. This gives the protein CASSLGEVGADTQYF.

The sample holds one count of this clone. This chain joins TRBV11-2 and TRBJ2-1, with TRBD1 as a possible D gene (5 bases). V shed 1 base and J shed 9 bases, with 16 bases lying between them. There are 15 residues in the CDR3. CDR1 is SGHAT and CDR2 is FQNNGV in the germline V gene. CDR3 region: CASSLVIGAQLEQFF. Here the CDR3 DNA reads TGTGCCAGCAGCTTAGTAATTGGGGCACAGCTTGAGCAGTTCTTC. The variable domain in full, completed from reference TRBV11-2 and TRBJ2-1, reads EAGVAQSPRYKIIEKRQSVAFWCNPISGHATLYWYQQILGQGPKLLIQFQNNGVVDDSQLPKDRFSAERLKGVDSTLKIQPAKLEDSAVYLCASSLVIGAQLEQFFGPGTRLTVL.

The CDR3 protein is CASSGTTFTPGTQYF. CDR3 sequence (DNA): TGTGCCAGCAGTGGGACTACATTCACCCCCGGTACGCAGTATTTT. This sequence joins TRBV2 and TRBJ2-3; D might be TRBD2 (6 bases). V lost 4 bases, J lost 8 bases, and 19 bases lay in between. From germline, CDR1 is SNHLY and CDR2 FYNNEI. The CDR3 runs to 15 residues.

The sample holds one count of this clone. J is TRBJ1-2 and V is TRBV6-5; the D gene is possibly TRBD1 (5 bases). V lost 0 bases, J lost 2 bases, and 7 bases lay in between. Germline values: CDR1 MNHEY, CDR2 SVGAGI. The CDR3 length is 14 residues. The CDR3, as DNA: TGTGCCAGCAGTTACTCGCGACAGAACTATGGCTACACCTTC. Translation: CASSYSRQNYGYTF.

This clone was seen a handful of times. The chain uses TRBV6-1 and TRBJ2-7, with D hard to call. This CDR3 is 11 amino acids long. The V gene lost 3 bases and the J gene lost 2 bases, with 2 bases spanning the gap. The germline V gene has CDR1 MNHNS and CDR2 SASEGT. CDR3 protein: CASSDTYEQYF. The CDR3 nucleotides are TGTGCCAGCAGTGATACCTACGAGCAGTACTTC.

This clone was counted a few times. The chain has TRBV25-1 and TRBJ2-7, with D tentatively TRBD2 (6 bases). Between the trimmed V and J ends, which lost 8 bases and 3 bases, there was a span of 14 bases. This CDR3 region has 13 residues. Germline CDR1 and CDR2: MGHDK and SYGVNS. The DNA of the CDR3 is TGTGCCAGCCGCCCCCGGGAGAACTACGAGCAGTACTTC. It translates to CASRPRENYEQYF.

This clone was observed a single time. The rearrangement links TRBV5-1 to TRBJ2-7; no clear D. There are 13 residues in the CDR3. V was clipped by 1 base and J by 5 bases, with 10 bases between them. Germline V gives CDR1 SGHRS, CDR2 YFSETQ. In nucleotides, the CDR3 is TGCGCCAGCAGCTTGAATCTCCAGGACGAGCAGTACTTC. Translated: CASSLNLQDEQYF.

The J gene is TRBJ2-7, the V gene TRBV6-5, with D perhaps matching TRBD1 (6 bases). Germline loops: CDR1 MNHEY, CDR2 SVGAGI. The length of the CDR3 is 15 residues. The V end was cut by 6 bases, the J end by 3 bases, with 18 bases between. The CDR3 is CASRPRQVGDYEQYF. CDR3 sequence (DNA): TGTGCCAGCAGACCGAGACAGGTGGGTGACTACGAGCAGTACTTC.

V is TRBV7-2 and J is TRBJ2-1; 7 bases line up with TRBD2. There are 16 residues in the CDR3. With 3 bases clipped from V and 6 bases from J, the junction kept 11 bases outside the gene matches. Germline V gives CDR1 SGHTA, CDR2 FQGNSA. The CDR3 DNA is TGTGCCAGCAGCTTCTCCTCCGGGAGGCGGAGCAATGAGCAGTTCTTC. Protein product: CASSFSSGRRSNEQFF. The full variable domain, in which reference TRBV7-2 and TRBJ2-1 provide the parts outside the CDR3, is GAGVSQSPSNKVTEKGKDVELRCDPISGHTALYWYRQSLGQGLEFLIYFQGNSAPDKSGLPSDRFSAERTGGSVSTLTIQRTQQEDSAVYLCASSFSSGRRSNEQFFGPGTRLTVL.

The chain joins TRBV27 to TRBJ1-1; 7 positions match TRBD1. The CDR3 spans 14 residues. V trimming: 4 bases; J trimming: 2 bases; junction bases outside the gene matches: 4. The germline gives CDR1 MNHEY, CDR2 SMNVEV (reference sequence). The CDR3 is CASSSDRINTEAFF. In DNA form, the CDR3 reads TGTGCCAGCAGTTCGGACAGGATTAACACTGAAGCTTTCTTT.

This clone has just one count. The gene calls are TRBV28 and TRBJ1-1, with 11 positions matching TRBD1. Germline V gene lookup returns CDR1 MDHEN and CDR2 SYDVKM. The ends lost 3 bases at V and 10 bases at J; junction bases unmatched: 13. This CDR3 contains 16 residues. The CDR3 protein is CASSFPGQGVVSIAFF. The CDR3 DNA is TGTGCCAGCAGTTTCCCGGGACAGGGGGTGGTTTCTATAGCTTTCTTT.

The chain couples TRBV6-1 to TRBJ2-3; D is perhaps TRBD2 (5 bases). Germline V gene sequence: CDR1 MNHNS, CDR2 SASEGT. The CDR3 loop spans 16 amino acids. V lost 4 bases, J lost 3 bases, and 17 bases lay in between. The CDR3 here is CASSVQAFTRTDTQYF. The CDR3 nucleotides read TGTGCCAGCAGTGTTCAGGCATTCACTAGAACAGATACGCAGTATTTT.